The 22 T cell receptor beta chains below come from one sample, sequenced in a study of OX40 agonist ivuxolimab in advanced cancers. TCRdb keeps only in-frame clones here, not all; method: immunoSEQ multiplex PCR. The sample comprises nearly 80,000 clones, roughly 87% of which are singletons, and under 0.35% rests with the top ten. Source: CD4+ or CD8+ T cells sorted from blood, taken in a trial of the OX40 agonist ivuxolimab. All receptors come from an adult with an advanced solid tumor such as melanoma, head and neck, liver or kidney cancer.

The chain links TRBV18 to TRBJ2-5; TRBD1 matches 7 bases. CDR3 length: 13 residues. Trimming took 3 bases from V and 3 from J; bases not matched to a gene: 1. Per the germline V gene, CDR1 is KGHSH and CDR2 is LQKENI. CDR3 in amino acids: CASSPGTEETQYF. The CDR3 DNA reads as TGTGCCAGCTCACCCGGGACAGAAGAGACCCAGTACTTC.

The V and J genes are TRBV18 and TRBJ1-3; 7 positions agree with TRBD1. The germline V gene has CDR1 KGHSH and CDR2 LQKENI. This CDR3 contains 16 residues. The ends lost 3 bases at V and 4 bases at J; junction bases unmatched: 9. For the CDR3, the DNA is TGTGCCAGCTCACCTAACAGGGGAGACGCCGGAAACACCATATATTTT. It encodes CASSPNRGDAGNTIYF.

V is TRBV6-4 and J is TRBJ2-1; D gene ambiguous. V was trimmed by 0 bases and J by 6 bases, leaving 12 bases between them. Germline CDR1 MRHNA, CDR2 SNTAGT. This CDR3 is 15 amino acids long. The CDR3 loop is CASSDSYEKGNEQFF. CDR3 nucleotides: TGTGCCAGCAGTGACTCTTATGAGAAAGGCAATGAGCAGTTCTTC.

The chain has TRBV10-1 and TRBJ2-5; 7 positions match TRBD2. CDR1 and CDR2 (germline): WNHNN, SYGVQD (reference sequence). Trimming took 8 bases from V and 2 from J; bases not matched to a gene: 8. The CDR3 consists of 14 residues. In nucleotides, the CDR3 is TGCGCCAGCTGTGTACGGGGGGTTCAAGAGACCCAGTACTTC. Residues: CASCVRGVQETQYF.

Worth noting for this clone: The junction does not match germline at one end; this may be a read error. CDR3 DNA: TGTGCCAGCAACCAGGGTGCAGATATGCAGTATTTT. Its translation: CASNQGADMQYF. This chain connects TRBV7-9 to TRBJ2-3; D perhaps matches TRBD1 (5 bases). Germline V gene sequence: CDR1 SEHNR, CDR2 FQNEAQ (reference sequence). The CDR3 totals 12 residues. Filled out from reference TRBV7-9 and TRBJ2-3, the complete variable domain reads DTGVSQNPRHKITKRGQNVTFRCDPISEHNRLYWYRQTLGQGPEFLTYFQNEAQLEKSRLLSDRFSAERPKGSFSTLEIQRTEQGDSAMYLCASNQGADMQYFGPGTRLTVL.

This clone has a single count. The chain recombines TRBV28 with TRBJ1-5; 9 bases agree with TRBD1. CDR1 and CDR2 (germline): MDHEN, SYDVKM. The ends lost 6 bases at V and 2 bases at J; junction bases unmatched: 2. CDR3 length: 14 amino acids. The CDR3 reads CASRGQGGNQPQHF. The CDR3 DNA follows: TGTGCCAGCAGGGGACAGGGTGGCAATCAGCCCCAGCATTTT.

This chain joins TRBV2 and TRBJ1-2; D may be TRBD1 (5 bases). This CDR3 has 13 residues. Germline CDR1 is SNHLY and CDR2 is FYNNEI. Trimming shortened V by 8 bases and J by 4 bases, and 14 bases separated the two germline ends. The CDR3 coding sequence is TGTGCCAGCGCGACAGCGGCCAGCTATGGCTACACCTTC. Amino acid sequence: CASATAASYGYTF.

This chain connects TRBV25-1 to TRBJ1-1; D gene ambiguous. Trimming pared 3 bases from V and 1 base from J, leaving 9 bases between. The CDR3 is made up of 14 amino acids. Germline V gene lookup returns CDR1 MGHDK and CDR2 SYGVNS. CDR3 coding DNA: TGTGCCAGCAGTGACGTATCCACGAACACTGAAGCTTTCTTT. Residues: CASSDVSTNTEAFF.

This sequence joins TRBV11-2 and TRBJ1-5; D is ambiguous. Trimming cost V 1 base and J 4 bases, with 5 bases left between them. The CDR3 contains 13 residues. The germline V gene has CDR1 SGHAT and CDR2 FQNNGV. In DNA form, the CDR3 reads TGTGCCAGCAGCTTAGGGGCTAATCAGCCCCAGCATTTT. This gives the protein CASSLGANQPQHF.

This clone was counted a single time. V and J are TRBV5-4 and TRBJ2-5; D is uncertain. The CDR3 spans 13 residues. V lost 4 bases and J 4 bases, leaving 11 bases between the germline ends. Looked up from germline, CDR1 is SGHNT and CDR2 is YYREEE (reference sequence). The CDR3 spells CASSLLPGETQYF. CDR3 nucleotides: TGTGCCAGCAGCCTACTACCTGGAGAGACCCAGTACTTC. Full variable domain (rest looked up from reference TRBV5-4 and TRBJ2-5): ETGVTQSPTHLIKTRGQQVTLRCSSQSGHNTVSWYQQALGQGPQFIFQYYREEENGRGNFPPRFSGLQFPNYSSELNVNALELDDSALYLCASSLLPGETQYFGPGTRLLVL.

The chain couples TRBV5-1 to TRBJ1-3; unclear D gene. The CDR3 runs 15 residues. CDR1 is SGHRS and CDR2 is YFSETQ in the germline V gene. Trimming cost V 0 bases and J 2 bases, with 9 bases left between them. The CDR3 protein is CASSLAPNTGNTIYF. The CDR3 bases are TGCGCCAGCAGCTTGGCCCCGAACACTGGAAACACCATATATTTT.

Only a few counts were recorded for this clone. The V gene is TRBV2, the J gene TRBJ1-5; D is possibly TRBD1 (5 bases). The germline V gene has CDR1 SNHLY and CDR2 FYNNEI. The CDR3 spans 14 residues. V shed 0 bases and J shed 7 bases, with 10 bases lying between them. CDR3 DNA sequence: TGTGCCAGCAGTGAAGCGCGACAGTCGCAGCCCCAGCATTTT. This encodes CASSEARQSQPQHF.

This chain uses TRBV7-8 with TRBJ1-1; the D gene is possibly TRBD1 (5 bases). CDR1 and CDR2 from the germline V gene are SGHVS and FQNEAQ. The V and J ends lost 0 bases and 4 bases respectively, with 12 bases between them. The CDR3 contains 15 residues. This CDR3 is CASSLARDLSTEAFF. The CDR3 region has the DNA TGTGCCAGCAGCTTAGCGAGGGACCTGAGCACTGAAGCTTTCTTT.

The chain has TRBV5-1 and TRBJ1-4; 7 bases map to TRBD1. This CDR3 region has 16 residues. The germline V gene has CDR1 SGHRS and CDR2 YFSETQ. V shed 4 bases and J 3 bases; nucleotides not matched to a gene: 9. The CDR3 DNA reads TGCGCCAGCAGCCCACAGGGGCACAGGGCTAATGAAAAACTGTTTTTT. Translation: CASSPQGHRANEKLFF.

The CDR3 DNA sequence: TGTGCCAGCTCACCACCGTACCGCGGACTCTACAATGAGCAGTTCTTC. It codes for CASSPPYRGLYNEQFF. This chain joins TRBV18 and TRBJ2-1, with D tentatively TRBD2 (5 bases). The length of the CDR3 is 16 residues. Germline V gene sequence: CDR1 KGHSH, CDR2 LQKENI. Trimming took off 0 bases at V and 3 bases at J, with 12 bases between the two ends. Full variable domain (remainder filled in from reference TRBV18 and TRBJ2-1): NAGVMQNPRHLVRRRGQEARLRCSPMKGHSHVYWYRQLPEEGLKFMVYLQKENIIDESGMPKERFSAEFPKEGPSILRIQQVVRGDSAAYFCASSPPYRGLYNEQFFGPGTRLTVL.

The chain is built from TRBV7-9 and TRBJ1-2; TRBD1 agrees at 7 bases. Trimming at V came to 5 bases and at J to 4 bases, leaving 10 bases not matched to a gene. CDR3 length: 15 amino acids. CDR1 SEHNR and CDR2 FQNEAQ come from the germline V gene (reference sequence). The CDR3 nucleotides read TGTGCCAGCAGCCCAACAGGGGTGAGTGGCTATGGCTACACCTTC. This encodes CASSPTGVSGYGYTF.

The chain recombines TRBV5-5 with TRBJ1-5; D not resolved. The CDR3 loop spans 16 amino acids. The germline gives CDR1 SGHKS, CDR2 YYEKEE (reference sequence). The ends were cut back, 4 bases at V and 0 bases at J, with 14 bases in the middle. The DNA of the CDR3 is TGTGCCAGCAGCCCGGGCGTGGGGAGTAGCAATCAGCCCCAGCATTTT. Its protein is CASSPGVGSSNQPQHF.

The CDR3: CASSEKGGSGNTIYF. The CDR3 bases are TGTGCCAGCAGTGAAAAGGGGGGCTCTGGAAACACCATATATTTT. This chain uses TRBV6-1 with TRBJ1-3, with D perhaps matching TRBD1 (6 bases). CDR3 length: 15 residues. With 2 bases removed from V and 0 bases from J, the gap between germline ends came to 8 bases. In germline, CDR1 is MNHNS, CDR2 SASEGT.

CDR3 bases: TGTGCCAGCAGTGAACTTTTCACCCATCAGCCCCAGCATTTT. This codes for CASSELFTHQPQHF. The chain is built from TRBV6-1 and TRBJ1-5; no clear D gene. Germline values: CDR1 MNHNS, CDR2 SASEGT. Trimming pared 2 bases from V and 5 bases from J, leaving 10 bases between. This CDR3 comprises 14 residues.

This chain connects TRBV7-5 to TRBJ2-7. TRBV7-5 is reported as a pseudogene. There are 11 residues in the CDR3. CDR3 in DNA: TGTGCCAGAAGCCTTCGGAACGAGCAGTACGTC. Protein: CARSLRNEQYV.

V usage is TRBV19 and J usage is TRBJ1-5, with D possibly matching TRBD1 (5 bases). V lost 7 bases and J lost 5, with 12 bases in between. This CDR3 is built from 13 residues. Germline CDR1 reads LNHDA; CDR2 reads SQIVND (reference sequence). In nucleotides, the CDR3 is TGTGCCAGTACTGGCAGGGTAGATCAGCCCCAGCATTTT. Translated: CASTGRVDQPQHF.

V gene TRBV11-3 combines with J gene TRBJ2-1, with 8 bases lining up with TRBD2. This CDR3 has 17 residues. Germline CDR1 SGHNT, CDR2 YENEEA. The ends lost 0 bases at V and 2 bases at J; junction bases unmatched: 6. The CDR3 DNA follows: TGTGCCAGCAGCTTAGATCGTGGCGGGGGGCCCTACAATGAGCAGTTCTTC. It specifies CASSLDRGGGPYNEQFF.